This record looks at one T cell receptor beta chain sequence and its context. The sample comes from a study of blood T cell repertoires in COVID-19. Study details: Acute and convalescent COVID-19 samples came from the United States, Italy and Spain.

Authors' processing steps: Using reference gene primer amplification, nucleated cell counts were estimated. Method: immunoSEQ multiplex PCR; TCRdb's copy keeps in-frame clones and lacks some. V and J calls and clone size are those listed in that table; D and trimming were worked out from the DNA. The sample includes approximately 330,000 clones, 85% to 90% seen only once; the top ten take about a tenth. With 4 bases clipped from V and 6 bases from J, the junction kept 3 bases outside the gene matches. There are 14 residues in the CDR3. The germline V gene has CDR1 SGHRS and CDR2 YFSETQ. Sequencing input: PBMCs or T cells enriched from blood (not recorded which). The rearrangement links TRBV5-1 to TRBJ1-6, with 8 bases that match TRBD1. The TCR was taken from a woman in her thirties who had recovered from COVID-19. For the CDR3, the DNA is TGCGCCAGCAGCCAGACAGGGGCTAATTCACCCCTCCACTTT. Residues: CASSQTGANSPLHF.